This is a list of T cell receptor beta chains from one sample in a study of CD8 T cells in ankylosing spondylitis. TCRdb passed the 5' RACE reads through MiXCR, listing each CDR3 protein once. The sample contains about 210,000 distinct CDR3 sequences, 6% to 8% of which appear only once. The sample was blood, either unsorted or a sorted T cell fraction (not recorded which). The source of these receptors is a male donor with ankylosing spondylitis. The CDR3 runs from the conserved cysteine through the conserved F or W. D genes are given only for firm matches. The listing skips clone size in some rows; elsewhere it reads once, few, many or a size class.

CASSTAEDRTDTQYF	TGTGCCAGCAGCACCGCAGAGGACCGCACAGATACGCAGTATTTT	TRBJ2-3	TRBV13	-	-
CASSVAIGTGYGYTF	TGTGCCAGCAGCGTAGCTATTGGGACAGGCTATGGCTACACCTTC	TRBJ1-2	TRBV9	many	TRBD1
CATSENGADGRYTF	TGTGCCACCAGTGAAAACGGAGCAGACGGACGCTACACCTTC	TRBJ1-2	TRBV24-1	-	-
CASSVGIDEQFF	TGTGCCAGCAGCGTAGGGATCGATGAGCAGTTCTTC	TRBJ2-1	TRBV9	many	-
CSAVQGTEAFF	TGCAGTGCTGTACAGGGGACTGAAGCTTTCTTT	TRBJ1-1	TRBV20-1	-	TRBD1
CAWSVAHNEQFF	TGTGCCTGGAGTGTGGCCCACAATGAGCAGTTCTTC	TRBJ2-1	TRBV30	-	-
CAWSVPDGYTEAFF	TGTGCCTGGAGTGTACCAGACGGGTACACTGAAGCTTTCTTT	TRBJ1-1	TRBV30	many	-
CSAASAGEQPYEQYF	TGCAGTGCGGCCAGCGCGGGGGAGCAGCCCTACGAGCAGTACTTC	TRBJ2-7	TRBV20-1	many	TRBD2
CSAREAGGEQFF	TGCAGTGCTAGGGAGGCCGGGGGTGAGCAGTTCTTC	TRBJ2-1	TRBV20-1	many	-
CASSDRGNTGELFF	TGCGCCAGCAGTGACAGGGGAAACACCGGGGAGCTGTTTTTT	TRBJ2-2	TRBV10-1	-	-
CASKLGHEQYF	TGCGCCAGCAAGTTAGGGCACGAGCAGTACTTC	TRBJ2-7	TRBV5-1	many	-
CASSLDLTSQFF	TGTGCCAGCAGCTTAGACTTGACAAGCCAGTTCTTC	TRBJ2-1	TRBV7-9	many	-
CASSSPGKETQYF	TGTGCCAGCAGTTCGCCGGGAAAAGAGACCCAGTACTTC	TRBJ2-5	TRBV28	many	-
CSAYDRGRDGYTF	TGCAGTGCTTACGACAGGGGGCGAGATGGCTACACCTTC	TRBJ1-2	TRBV20-1	many	TRBD1
CASSTMTGNTDTQYF	TGTGCCAGCAGCACCATGACAGGGAACACAGATACGCAGTATTTT	TRBJ2-3	TRBV7-2	many	TRBD1
CASSFRTGGTGELFF	TGCGCCAGCAGCTTCCGGACAGGGGGTACCGGGGAGCTGTTTTTT	TRBJ2-2	TRBV5-1	many	TRBD1
CASSMWLADEQFF	TGTGCCAGTAGTATGTGGCTAGCAGATGAGCAGTTCTTC	TRBJ2-1	TRBV19	-	-
CASSEPSDSQETQYF	TGTGCCAGCAGCGAACCCTCGGACAGCCAAGAGACCCAGTACTTC	TRBJ2-5	TRBV7-9	many	-
CASSSAGQGVSQPQHF	TGTGCCAGCAGCTCCGCGGGACAGGGGGTTAGTCAGCCCCAGCATTTT	TRBJ1-5	TRBV7-8	-	TRBD1
CASTNTGGRIEQYF	TGTGCCAGCACCAATACAGGGGGGCGTATCGAGCAGTACTTC	TRBJ2-7	TRBV28	many	TRBD1
CASSQEGKSPLHF	TGTGCCAGCAGCCAAGAAGGAAAGTCACCCCTCCACTTT	TRBJ1-6	TRBV4-2	-	-
CASSYRWGAYNEQFF	TGTGCCAGCAGTTACCGCTGGGGGGCCTACAATGAGCAGTTCTTC	TRBJ2-1	TRBV6-5	few	-
CASSQEEASYEQYF	TGTGCCAGCAGCCAAGAGGAAGCTTCCTACGAGCAGTACTTC	TRBJ2-7	TRBV4-2	many	-
CASSLNIAYEQYF	TGTGCCAGCAGCTTAAATATCGCCTACGAGCAGTACTTC	TRBJ2-7	TRBV7-9	many	-
CASSLKGYSNQPQHF	TGTGCCAGCAGTTTAAAGGGGTATAGCAATCAGCCCCAGCATTTT	TRBJ1-5	TRBV27	many	-
CASSLRLAGKETQYF	TGTGCCAGCAGCTTAAGACTAGCGGGAAAAGAGACCCAGTACTTC	TRBJ2-5	TRBV7-2	many	TRBD2
CASTPPAGGTDTQYF	TGTGCCAGCACCCCCCCAGCGGGGGGCACAGATACGCAGTATTTT	TRBJ2-3	TRBV5-6	many	TRBD2
CASSQGRGQRTYEQYF	TGTGCCAGCAGCCAAGGAAGAGGACAGCGAACCTACGAGCAGTACTTC	TRBJ2-7	TRBV4-2	-	-